Shown below are 25 T cell receptor beta chains from a single sample sequenced in a study of T cell responses to AZD1222 COVID-19 vaccine. Assay used: immunoSEQ multiplex PCR; TCRdb lists only in-frame clones, some missing. The sample contains roughly 77,000 clones, 90% to 95% of which appear only once. Sequencing was performed on peripheral blood, taken on day 0 of MenACWY control vaccination. The receptor set was obtained from an adult in good health.

CDR3 sequence (DNA): TGTGCCAGCCGAAGACAGGGGGCGATTTACGAGCAGTACTTC. Translating it yields CASRRQGAIYEQYF. The gene calls are TRBV13 and TRBJ2-7; 10 bases line up with TRBD1. V trimming: 8 bases; J trimming: 4 bases; junction bases outside the gene matches: 8. This CDR3 has 14 residues. CDR1 and CDR2 from the germline V gene are PRHDT and FYEKMQ (reference sequence).

This chain links TRBV28 with TRBJ1-5; D possibly corresponds to TRBD1 (6 bases). This CDR3 is built from 16 residues. V lost 4 bases, J lost 6 bases, and 19 bases lay in between. CDR1 and CDR2 (germline): MDHEN, SYDVKM. This chain's CDR3 is CASSSPRGGGTQPQHF. The CDR3, as DNA: TGTGCCAGCAGTTCCCCACGAGGGGGAGGAACTCAGCCCCAGCATTTT.

The V call is TRBV9, the J call TRBJ1-2, with TRBD1 as a possible D gene (6 bases). The length of the CDR3 is 16 residues. The germline V gene has CDR1 SGDLS and CDR2 YYNGEE. With 4 bases removed from V and 1 base from J, the gap between germline ends came to 17 bases. CDR3 loop: CASSSRGDTLNYGYTF. The DNA for the CDR3 is TGTGCCAGCAGCTCTAGAGGGGACACCCTTAACTATGGCTACACCTTC.

CDR3: CASSLGGFNGYTF. The CDR3 DNA reads TGTGCCAGCAGTTTGGGAGGATTCAATGGCTACACCTTC. J is TRBJ1-2 and V is TRBV12-3 or TRBV12-4; D is unclear. The CDR3 consists of 13 residues. Deletions cut 3 bases from V and 6 bases from J, with 11 bases between.

J is TRBJ1-4 and V is TRBV7-6; a weak D match, TRBD1 (6 bases). The CDR3 covers 15 residues. CDR1 SGHVS and CDR2 FNYEAQ come from the germline V gene. V lost 3 bases, J lost 0 bases, and 8 bases lay in between. As DNA, the CDR3 is TGTGCCAGCAGCTTCCGGGACACAACTAATGAAAAACTGTTTTTT. Protein product: CASSFRDTTNEKLFF.

The gene calls are TRBV7-8 and TRBJ1-1; no definite D call. The germline V and J ends were trimmed by 4 bases and 4 bases, with 13 bases remaining between them. The CDR3 spans 14 residues. Germline lookup yields CDR1 SGHVS and CDR2 FQNEAQ. CDR3 nucleotide sequence: TGTGCCAGCAGCTCTTGGGATAGCAGCACTGAAGCTTTCTTT. Its translation is CASSSWDSSTEAFF.

The V and J genes are TRBV7-9 and TRBJ2-7, with D perhaps matching TRBD1 (5 bases). CDR3 length: 17 residues. Germline CDR1 SEHNR, CDR2 FQNEAQ (reference sequence). Trimming took off 1 base at V and 0 bases at J, with 16 bases between the two ends. CDR3 in amino acids: CASSLVVSGIGSYEQYF. In nucleotides, the CDR3 is TGTGCCAGCAGCTTAGTAGTGTCAGGGATTGGCTCCTACGAGCAGTACTTC.

The chain combines TRBV7-3 with TRBJ2-2; D is possibly TRBD2 (7 bases). V dropped 0 bases and J dropped 2 bases, with 10 bases sitting between them. This CDR3 has 16 residues. Germline CDR1 is SGHTA and CDR2 is FQGTGA. The CDR3 sequence is CASSLTPGGNTGELFF. The CDR3 bases are TGTGCCAGCAGCTTAACCCCGGGGGGCAACACCGGGGAGCTGTTTTTT.

The chain is built from TRBV7-3 and TRBJ2-2; 10 nucleotides align to TRBD2. From germline, CDR1 is SGHTA and CDR2 FQGTGA. This CDR3 has 19 residues. V dropped 3 bases and J dropped 3; count of bases not matched to a gene: 13. CDR3 nucleotide sequence: TGTGCCAGCAGCTTGGAGCCTTATTCTAGCGGGAGCCACACCGGGGAGCTGTTTTTT. Translation gives CASSLEPYSSGSHTGELFF.

The rearrangement joins TRBV6-2 or TRBV6-3 to TRBJ1-4; D remains ambiguous. Trimming pared 5 bases from V and 8 bases from J, leaving 12 bases between. This CDR3 comprises 13 residues. Germline CDR1 is MNHEY and CDR2 is SVGEGT. CDR3 nucleotides: TGTGCCAGCAGTCCCCAAGTGCCGGAAAAACTGTTTTTT. It translates to CASSPQVPEKLFF.

V gene TRBV5-6 combines with J gene TRBJ2-7, with a tentative D call TRBD1 (6 bases). V was shortened by 4 bases and J by 1 base, with 12 bases between the two germline ends. This CDR3 is built from 14 residues. Germline CDR1 is SGHDT and CDR2 is YYEEEE. CDR3 sequence: CASSPWGQSYEQYF. The CDR3 region has the DNA TGTGCCAGCAGCCCCTGGGGGCAGTCCTACGAGCAGTACTTC.

The rearrangement links TRBV3-1 (or the pseudogene TRBV3-2) to TRBJ1-5; TRBD1 matches at 9 bases. The germline V gene encodes CDR1 LGHDT and CDR2 YNNKEL (reference sequence). After removal of 4 bases from V and 5 bases from J, the junction contained 6 bases not matched to a gene. The CDR3 runs 15 residues. For the CDR3, the DNA is TGTGCCAGCAGCCGAAACAGGGGGCAAGATCAGCCCCAGCATTTT. Translated, it gives CASSRNRGQDQPQHF.

This chain links TRBV6-2 or TRBV6-3 with TRBJ1-1, with D perhaps TRBD1 (5 bases). CDR3 length equals 15 residues. In germline, CDR1 is MNHEY, CDR2 SVGEGT. The germline V and J ends were trimmed by 4 bases and 5 bases, with 17 bases remaining between them. CDR3 DNA sequence: TGTGCCAGCAGTTTTCTCGGACACTTTGGGACTGAAGCTTTCTTT. This encodes CASSFLGHFGTEAFF.

The J gene is TRBJ2-5, the V gene TRBV19; 9 nucleotides agree with TRBD1. V dropped 0 bases and J dropped 2; count of bases not matched to a gene: 4. CDR3 length equals 16 residues. Per the germline V gene, CDR1 is LNHDA and CDR2 is SQIVND (reference sequence). CDR3 sequence (DNA): TGTGCCAGTAGTATAGATCATGGGACAGGGCAAGAGACCCAGTACTTC. Translating it yields CASSIDHGTGQETQYF.

The rearrangement uses TRBV19 and TRBJ2-3; TRBD1 matches 7 bases. Germline lookup yields CDR1 LNHDA and CDR2 SQIVND (reference sequence). J lost 0 bases, V lost 9 bases, and 9 bases had no gene match. This CDR3 region has 15 residues. CDR3 amino acids: CASRTRDRSTDTQYF. In DNA form, the CDR3 reads TGTGCCAGCAGAACCCGGGACAGAAGCACAGATACGCAGTATTTT.

J is TRBJ1-6 and V is TRBV30; D gene uncertain. The CDR3 totals 15 residues. Deletions cut 8 bases from V and 0 bases from J, with 14 bases between. Germline CDR1 reads GTSNPN; CDR2 reads SVGIG (reference sequence). In nucleotides, the CDR3 is TGTGCCGGTCGTCCAAGAAGCTCCTATAATTCACCCCTCCACTTT. As protein: CAGRPRSSYNSPLHF.

The chain has TRBV23-1 and TRBJ2-5; D remains ambiguous. TRBV23-1 is assigned to the ORF class and has an uncertain function. This CDR3 is 13 amino acids long. V was pared by 10 bases and J by 2 bases, with 14 bases between. CDR3 bases: TGCGCCAACCCGAGAAGTGGACAAGAGACCCAGTACTTC. Residues: CANPRSGQETQYF.

V usage is TRBV19 and J usage is TRBJ1-5; 10 bases match TRBD1. The ends lost 8 bases at V and 4 bases at J; junction bases unmatched: 5. The CDR3 extends over 14 amino acids. Per germline, CDR1 LNHDA and CDR2 SQIVND (reference sequence). The DNA of the CDR3 is TGTGCCAGTGGAGGACAGGGGGGAAATCAGCCCCAGCATTTT. It codes for CASGGQGGNQPQHF.

The chain couples TRBV3-1 (or the pseudogene TRBV3-2) to TRBJ1-5; D might be TRBD1 (5 bases). The germline V gene has CDR1 LGHDT and CDR2 YNNKEL (reference sequence). The length of the CDR3 is 22 residues. Trimming left V 2 bases short and J 0 bases short, with 29 bases between. CDR3 region: CASSQRSPKAKGLEYSNQPQHF. The CDR3 DNA reads as TGTGCCAGCAGCCAAAGAAGCCCGAAGGCGAAGGGACTCGAGTATAGCAATCAGCCCCAGCATTTT.

This clone showed up just a few times. This chain uses TRBV9 with TRBJ1-6; a possible D gene is TRBD1 (5 bases). The CDR3 loop spans 15 amino acids. Trimming removed 4 bases from V and 6 bases from J, with 14 bases in between. Per the germline V gene, CDR1 is SGDLS and CDR2 is YYNGEE. The CDR3 region is CASSPGTRGNSPLHF. The CDR3 coding sequence is TGTGCCAGCAGCCCCGGGACCCGGGGTAATTCACCCCTCCACTTT. Looking up the rest from reference TRBV9 and TRBJ1-6 gives the full variable domain: DSGVTQTPKHLITATGQRVTLRCSPRSGDLSVYWYQQSLDQGLQFLIQYYNGEERAKGNILERFSAQQFPDLHSELNLSSLELGDSALYFCASSPGTRGNSPLHFGNGTRLTVT.

The chain carries TRBV5-1 and TRBJ2-3; 9 bases map to TRBD1. V dropped 2 bases and J dropped 6; count of bases not matched to a gene: 4. This CDR3 is built from 14 residues. Germline V gene sequence: CDR1 SGHRS, CDR2 YFSETQ. In nucleotides, the CDR3 is TGCGCCAGCAGCTTACAGGGGGCAGGCGATACGCAGTATTTT. As protein: CASSLQGAGDTQYF.

The chain links TRBV12-3 or TRBV12-4 to TRBJ1-6, with a possible D match to TRBD1 (6 bases). The CDR3 consists of 13 residues. With 4 bases removed from V and 7 bases from J, the gap between germline ends came to 8 bases. Here the CDR3 DNA reads TGTGCCAGCAGTTCAGGGACAAATTCACCCCTCCACTTT. Its protein product is CASSSGTNSPLHF.

The chain is built from TRBV5-8 and TRBJ1-6, with D possibly TRBD1 on 6 matching bases. The CDR3 loop spans 17 amino acids. V lost 1 base and J 7 bases, leaving 18 bases between the germline ends. Looked up from germline, CDR1 is SGHTS and CDR2 is YDEGEE. The CDR3 reads CASSLISDSRGNSPLHF. The CDR3 bases are TGTGCCAGCAGCTTGATCTCGGACAGCCGCGGAAATTCACCCCTCCACTTT.

The rearrangement links TRBV2 to TRBJ2-2, with a possible D match to TRBD1 (5 bases). The ends were cut back, 4 bases at V and 6 bases at J, with 9 bases in the middle. This CDR3 has 13 residues. Germline CDR1 is SNHLY and CDR2 is FYNNEI. Here the CDR3 DNA reads TGTGCCAGCAGTGGACAGATCGCCGGGGAGCTGTTTTTT. This gives the protein CASSGQIAGELFF.

The CDR3 sequence: CASSLQTGIFGTDTQYF. CDR3 in DNA: TGTGCCAGCAGCCTCCAGACAGGCATCTTTGGCACAGATACGCAGTATTTT. This chain connects TRBV6-2 or TRBV6-3 to TRBJ2-3; D perhaps matches TRBD1 (6 bases). The length of the CDR3 is 17 residues. Trimming cost V 6 bases and J 1 base, with 20 bases left between them. Germline values: CDR1 MNHEY, CDR2 SVGEGT.